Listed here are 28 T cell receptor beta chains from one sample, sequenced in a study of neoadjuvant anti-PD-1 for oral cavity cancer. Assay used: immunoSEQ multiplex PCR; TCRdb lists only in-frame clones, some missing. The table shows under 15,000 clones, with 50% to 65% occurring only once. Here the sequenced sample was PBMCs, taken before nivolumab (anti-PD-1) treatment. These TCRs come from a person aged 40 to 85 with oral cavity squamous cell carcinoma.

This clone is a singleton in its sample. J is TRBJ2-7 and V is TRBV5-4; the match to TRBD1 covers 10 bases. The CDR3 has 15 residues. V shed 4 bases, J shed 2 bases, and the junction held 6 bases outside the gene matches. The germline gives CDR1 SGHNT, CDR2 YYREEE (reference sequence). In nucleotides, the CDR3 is TGTGCCAGCAGCGCAAGGGGACAGGGGACCTACGAGCAGTACTTC. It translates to CASSARGQGTYEQYF.

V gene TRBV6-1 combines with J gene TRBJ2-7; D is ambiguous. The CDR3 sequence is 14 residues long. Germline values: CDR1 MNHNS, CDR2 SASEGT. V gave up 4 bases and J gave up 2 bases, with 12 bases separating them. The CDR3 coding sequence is TGTGCCAGCAGTGCAAGGGCGCCGACCTACGAGCAGTACTTC. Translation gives CASSARAPTYEQYF.

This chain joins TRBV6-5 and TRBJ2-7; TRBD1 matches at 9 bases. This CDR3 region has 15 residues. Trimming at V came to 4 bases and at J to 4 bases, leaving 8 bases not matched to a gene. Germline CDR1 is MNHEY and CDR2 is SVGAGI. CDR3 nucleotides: TGTGCCAGCAGTTTTACAGGGGGCATGGGGTACGAGCAGTACTTC. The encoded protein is CASSFTGGMGYEQYF.

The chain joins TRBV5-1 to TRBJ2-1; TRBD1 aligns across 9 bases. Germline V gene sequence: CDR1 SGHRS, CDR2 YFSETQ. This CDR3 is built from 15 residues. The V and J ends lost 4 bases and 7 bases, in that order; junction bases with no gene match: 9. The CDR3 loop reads CASSRPGQGENEQFF. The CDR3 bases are TGCGCCAGCAGCCGACCGGGACAGGGAGAGAATGAGCAGTTCTTC.

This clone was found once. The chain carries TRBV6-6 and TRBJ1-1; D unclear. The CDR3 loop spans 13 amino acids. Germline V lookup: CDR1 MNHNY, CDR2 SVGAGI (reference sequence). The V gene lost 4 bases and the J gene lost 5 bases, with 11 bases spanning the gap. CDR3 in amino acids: CASSFEGLTEAFF. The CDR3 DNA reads TGTGCCAGCAGTTTCGAGGGTTTGACTGAAGCTTTCTTT.

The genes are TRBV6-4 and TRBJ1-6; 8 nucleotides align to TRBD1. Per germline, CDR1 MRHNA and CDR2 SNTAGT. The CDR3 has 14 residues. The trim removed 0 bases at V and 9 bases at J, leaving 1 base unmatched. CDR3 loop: CASSDSDRASPLHF. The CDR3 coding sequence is TGTGCCAGCAGTGACTCGGACAGGGCTTCACCCCTCCACTTT.

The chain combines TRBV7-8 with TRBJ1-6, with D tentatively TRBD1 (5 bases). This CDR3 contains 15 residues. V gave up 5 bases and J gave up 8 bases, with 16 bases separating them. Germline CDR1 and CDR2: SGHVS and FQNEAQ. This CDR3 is CASSQGTFGDSPLHF. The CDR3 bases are TGTGCCAGCAGCCAAGGGACTTTCGGTGATTCACCCCTCCACTTT.

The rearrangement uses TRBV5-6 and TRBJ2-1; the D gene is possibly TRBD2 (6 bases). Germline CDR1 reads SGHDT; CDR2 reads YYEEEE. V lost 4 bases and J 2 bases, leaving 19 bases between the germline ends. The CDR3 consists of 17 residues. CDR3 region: CASSMRASALTYNEQFF. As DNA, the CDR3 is TGTGCCAGCAGCATGAGGGCTAGCGCGTTAACCTACAATGAGCAGTTCTTC.

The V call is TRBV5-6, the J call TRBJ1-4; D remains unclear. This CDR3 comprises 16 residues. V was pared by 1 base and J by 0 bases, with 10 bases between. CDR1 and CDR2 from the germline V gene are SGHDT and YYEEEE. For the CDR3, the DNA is TGTGCCAGCAGCTTGTTCAGGCGTTCAACTAATGAAAAACTGTTTTTT. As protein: CASSLFRRSTNEKLFF.

Written as DNA, the CDR3 is TGCGCCAGCAGCCAATCTAGCGGGCAGACTAGGAATTCACCCCTCCACTTT. Translation: CASSQSSGQTRNSPLHF. This chain connects TRBV4-1 to TRBJ1-6; no clear D gene. CDR3 size: 17 residues. V was trimmed by 2 bases and J by 7 bases, leaving 18 bases between them. Germline-derived CDR1 and CDR2 are MGHRA and YSYEKL.

The CDR3 DNA reads TGTGCCAGCAGTCAAAGCGGGAGCGGGGAGCTGTTTTTT. As protein: CASSQSGSGELFF. The rearrangement joins TRBV27 to TRBJ2-2; the match to TRBD2 covers 8 bases. The CDR3 runs to 13 residues. V shed 5 bases, J shed 7 bases, and the junction held 3 bases outside the gene matches. Germline-derived CDR1 and CDR2 are MNHEY and SMNVEV (reference sequence).

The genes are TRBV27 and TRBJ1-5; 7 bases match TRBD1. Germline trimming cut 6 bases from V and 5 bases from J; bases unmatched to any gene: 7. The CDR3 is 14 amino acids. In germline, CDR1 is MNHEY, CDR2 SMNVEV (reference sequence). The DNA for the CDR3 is TGTGCCAGCAGCCGTGGGGACAGTTATCAGCCCCAGCATTTT. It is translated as CASSRGDSYQPQHF.

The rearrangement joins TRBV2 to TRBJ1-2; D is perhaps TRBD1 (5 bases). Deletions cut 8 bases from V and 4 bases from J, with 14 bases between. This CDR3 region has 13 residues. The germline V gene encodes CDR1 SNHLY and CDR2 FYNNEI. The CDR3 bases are TGTGCCAGCCACTCAGGGCTAGTCTATGGCTACACCTTC. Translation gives CASHSGLVYGYTF. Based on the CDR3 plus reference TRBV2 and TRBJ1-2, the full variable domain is EPEVTQTPSHQVTQMGQEVILRCVPISNHLYFYWYRQILGQKVEFLVSFYNNEISEKSEIFDDQFSVERPDGSNFTLKIRSTKLEDSAMYFCASHSGLVYGYTFGSGTRLTVV.

CDR3: CASTGQSNQPQHF. CDR3 DNA sequence: TGTGCCAGCACGGGACAGTCCAATCAGCCCCAGCATTTT. This chain joins TRBV2 and TRBJ1-5; 7 bases are shared with TRBD1. This CDR3 is 13 amino acids long. Germline CDR1 is SNHLY and CDR2 is FYNNEI. Germline trimming cut 7 bases from V and 3 bases from J; bases unmatched to any gene: 3.

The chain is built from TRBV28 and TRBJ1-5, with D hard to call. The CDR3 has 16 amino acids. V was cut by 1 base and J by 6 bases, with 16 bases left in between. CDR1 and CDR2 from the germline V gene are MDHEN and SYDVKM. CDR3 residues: CASSLLGGRRAQPQHF. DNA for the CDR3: TGTGCCAGCAGTTTATTGGGCGGTAGGAGAGCTCAGCCCCAGCATTTT.

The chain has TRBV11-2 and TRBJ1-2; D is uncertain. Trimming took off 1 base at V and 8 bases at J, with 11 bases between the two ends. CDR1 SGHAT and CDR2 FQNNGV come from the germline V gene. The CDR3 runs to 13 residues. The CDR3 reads CASSLGSYGGYTF. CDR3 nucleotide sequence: TGTGCCAGCAGCTTAGGCTCTTACGGCGGCTACACCTTC.

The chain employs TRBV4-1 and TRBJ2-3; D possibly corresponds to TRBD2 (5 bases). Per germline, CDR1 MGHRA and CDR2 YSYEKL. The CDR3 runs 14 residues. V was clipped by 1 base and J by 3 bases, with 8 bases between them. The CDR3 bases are TGCGCCAGCAGCCAAGTGACTACTACAGATACGCAGTATTTT. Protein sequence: CASSQVTTTDTQYF.

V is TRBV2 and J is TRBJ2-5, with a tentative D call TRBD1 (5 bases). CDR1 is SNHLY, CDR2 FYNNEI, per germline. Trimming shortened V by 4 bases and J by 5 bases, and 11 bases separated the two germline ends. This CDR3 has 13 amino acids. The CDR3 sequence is CASSARRVETQYF. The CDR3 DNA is TGTGCCAGCAGTGCCCGCAGGGTTGAGACCCAGTACTTC.

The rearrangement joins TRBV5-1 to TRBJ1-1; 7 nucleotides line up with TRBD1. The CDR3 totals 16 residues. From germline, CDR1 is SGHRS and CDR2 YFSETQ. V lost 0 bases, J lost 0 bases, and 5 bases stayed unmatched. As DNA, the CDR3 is TGCGCCAGCAGCTTGGCCTACAGGGGTATGAACACTGAAGCTTTCTTT. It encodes CASSLAYRGMNTEAFF.

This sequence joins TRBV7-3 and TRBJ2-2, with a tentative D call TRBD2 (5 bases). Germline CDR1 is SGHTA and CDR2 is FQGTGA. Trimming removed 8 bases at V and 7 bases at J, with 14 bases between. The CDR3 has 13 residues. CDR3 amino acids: CASGEGAVGELFF. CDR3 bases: TGTGCCAGCGGTGAGGGCGCGGTCGGGGAGCTGTTTTTT.

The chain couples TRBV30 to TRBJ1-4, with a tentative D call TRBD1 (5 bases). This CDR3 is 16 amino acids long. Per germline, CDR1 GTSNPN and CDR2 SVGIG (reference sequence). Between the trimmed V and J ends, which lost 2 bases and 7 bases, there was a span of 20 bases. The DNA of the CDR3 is TGTGCCTGGAGTTCTGTAGGGGTATCGTCGACTGAAAAACTGTTTTTT. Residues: CAWSSVGVSSTEKLFF.

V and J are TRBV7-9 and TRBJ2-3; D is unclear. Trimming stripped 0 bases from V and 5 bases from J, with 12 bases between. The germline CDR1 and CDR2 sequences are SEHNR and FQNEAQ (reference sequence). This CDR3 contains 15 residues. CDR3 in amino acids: CASSLAWMGKDTQYF. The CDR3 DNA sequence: TGTGCCAGCAGCTTAGCATGGATGGGGAAAGATACGCAGTATTTT. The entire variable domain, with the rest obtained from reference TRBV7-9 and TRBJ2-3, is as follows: DTGVSQNPRHKITKRGQNVTFRCDPISEHNRLYWYRQTLGQGPEFLTYFQNEAQLEKSRLLSDRFSAERPKGSFSTLEIQRTEQGDSAMYLCASSLAWMGKDTQYFGPGTRLTVL.

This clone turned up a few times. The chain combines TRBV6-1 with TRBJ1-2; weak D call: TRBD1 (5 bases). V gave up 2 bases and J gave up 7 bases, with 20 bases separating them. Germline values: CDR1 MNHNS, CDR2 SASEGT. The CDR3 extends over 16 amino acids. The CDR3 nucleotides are TGTGCCAGCAGTGAAAAAGGGGCACAACACCTCGGTGGCTACACCTTC. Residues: CASSEKGAQHLGGYTF.

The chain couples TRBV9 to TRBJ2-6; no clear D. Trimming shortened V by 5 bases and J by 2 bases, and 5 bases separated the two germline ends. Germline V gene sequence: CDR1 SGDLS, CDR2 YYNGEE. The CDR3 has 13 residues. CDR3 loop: CASRAAGANVLTF. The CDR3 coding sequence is TGTGCCAGCAGGGCCGCTGGGGCCAACGTCCTGACTTTC.

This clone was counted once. CDR3 sequence: CASSYGFYNSPLHF. The CDR3 region has the DNA TGTGCCAGCAGTTACGGGTTCTATAATTCACCCCTCCACTTT. The chain links TRBV27 to TRBJ1-6; D is unresolved. CDR3 length: 14 residues. The V end lost 4 bases, the J end lost 3 bases, and 7 bases lay between the germline ends. From germline, CDR1 is MNHEY and CDR2 SMNVEV (reference sequence).

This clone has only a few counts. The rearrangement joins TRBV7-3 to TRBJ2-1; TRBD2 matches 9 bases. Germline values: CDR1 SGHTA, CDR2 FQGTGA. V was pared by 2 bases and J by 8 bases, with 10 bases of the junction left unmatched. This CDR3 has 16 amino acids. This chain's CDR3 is CASSLPGASGTDEQFF. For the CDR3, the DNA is TGTGCCAGCAGCTTACCCGGGGCTAGCGGGACCGATGAGCAGTTCTTC.

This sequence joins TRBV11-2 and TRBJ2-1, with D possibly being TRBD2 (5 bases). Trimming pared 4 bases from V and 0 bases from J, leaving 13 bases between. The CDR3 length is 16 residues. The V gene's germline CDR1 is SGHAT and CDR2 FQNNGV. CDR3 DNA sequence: TGTGCCAGCAGCTCCATCGGGGAGAGCTCCTACAATGAGCAGTTCTTC. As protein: CASSSIGESSYNEQFF.

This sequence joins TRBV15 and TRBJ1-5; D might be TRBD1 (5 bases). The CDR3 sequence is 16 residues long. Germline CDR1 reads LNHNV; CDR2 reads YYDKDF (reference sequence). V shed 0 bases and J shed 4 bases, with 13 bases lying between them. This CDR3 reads CATSRDIGAGNQPQHF. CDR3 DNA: TGTGCCACCAGCAGAGATATCGGGGCAGGGAATCAGCCCCAGCATTTT.